This is a list of T cell receptor beta chains from one sample in a study of STAT5B mutations in CD4+ large granular lymphocyte leukemia. Generated by immunoSEQ multiplex PCR, the TCRdb table keeps only in-frame clones and is missing some. Here the sample spans about 38,000 clones, about four fifths being singletons. Sequenced input: CD4+ T cells from blood buffy coats. The receptor source for this set is a human donor in good health. Each CDR3 is given with its conserved first and last residue. A D gene is named only where the DNA matches it firmly. Where a row states a size, it is once, few, many or the class of an expanded clone; other rows omit it.

v_gene,j_gene,d_gene,abundance,CDR3nt,CDR3aa
TRBV7-9,TRBJ2-5,.,.,TGTGCCAGCAGCTCCGGGGCTATGCGGGGCGGTGAGACCCAGTACTTC,CASSSGAMRGGETQYF
TRBV19,TRBJ2-1,TRBD2,.,TGTGCCAGTAGGGGAGCGGGAGAACGCTGGAGGAATGAGCAGTTCTTC,CASRGAGERWRNEQFF
TRBV7-9,TRBJ2-1,TRBD2,.,TGTGCCAGCAGCCCCCGGGGGGGTGTCGACAATGAGCAGTTCTTC,CASSPRGGVDNEQFF
TRBV10-2,TRBJ2-3,TRBD2,once,TGCGCCAGCAGTCCCCCGGGGGTGATAGCGGGGGGGCACACAGATACGCAGTATTTT,CASSPPGVIAGGHTDTQYF
TRBV7-9,TRBJ1-2,TRBD1,.,TGTGCCAGCAGCTTAGCTTTTGGGACAGGCCCGAATGGCTACACCTTC,CASSLAFGTGPNGYTF
TRBV7-8,TRBJ2-7,TRBD1,once,TGTGCCAGCAGCATCTGGACAGGAACCTCCTACGAGCAGTACTTC,CASSIWTGTSYEQYF
TRBV19,TRBJ2-1,TRBD1,few,TGTGCCAGTAGTGGGACAGGGGGGGGTGAGCAGTTCTTC,CASSGTGGGEQFF
TRBV5-6,TRBJ2-5,.,.,TGTGCCAGCAGCTTAGGTGGGGGGCCGTACTTC,CASSLGGGPYF
TRBV6-5,TRBJ2-2,TRBD2,.,TGTGCCAGCAGTTACTCAACTAGCGGGGGCACCGGGGAGCTGTTTTTT,CASSYSTSGGTGELFF
TRBV6-5,TRBJ1-1,TRBD1,.,TGTGCCAACCGGGACAGGGCGGGAAGAGCTTTCTTT,CANRDRAGRAFF
TRBV5-4,TRBJ2-2,.,.,TGTGCCAGCAGCGGAGGTCCTAGTAGGTCCGGGGAGCTGTTTTTT,CASSGGPSRSGELFF
TRBV18,TRBJ1-4,TRBD1,.,TGTGCCAGCTCACCACGGACAGGGGGAGCTAATGAAAAACTGTTTTTT,CASSPRTGGANEKLFF
TRBV7-9,TRBJ2-5,.,.,TGTGCCAGCAGCTTAGCCTGGGAGACCCAGTACTTC,CASSLAWETQYF
TRBV18,TRBJ2-7,TRBD1,.,TGTGCCAGCTCAGGGACAGAAGGGGAGCAGTACTTC,CASSGTEGEQYF
TRBV5-1,TRBJ2-5,TRBD2,.,TGCGCCAGCAGGTTAGCGGGGTACCAAGAGACCCAGTACTTC,CASRLAGYQETQYF
TRBV4-3,TRBJ1-4,TRBD1,.,TGCGCCAGCAGCCGGAACGACAGGGGCGATGAAAAACTGTTTTTT,CASSRNDRGDEKLFF
TRBV7-9,TRBJ2-7,TRBD1,.,TGTGCCAGCAGCGTTGGGACAGGGGAGGGTCGAGAGCAGTACTTC,CASSVGTGEGREQYF
TRBV10-1,TRBJ2-7,TRBD1,.,TGCGCCAGCAGTTTGACAGGGTCAACCTACGAGCAGTACTTC,CASSLTGSTYEQYF
TRBV30,TRBJ1-2,TRBD1,.,TGTGCCTGGAGCGAAGGTCCGGACAGGTACTATGGCTACACCTTC,CAWSEGPDRYYGYTF
TRBV2,TRBJ2-7,.,.,TGTGCCAGCAGTGAAGGGACCCCATTGGTGAGCGAGCAGTACTTC,CASSEGTPLVSEQYF
TRBV30,TRBJ2-7,TRBD2,.,TGTGCCTCCCAACCTCCGGGAGGGATTTCCTACGAGCAGTACTTC,CASQPPGGISYEQYF
TRBV6-5,TRBJ2-3,.,.,TGTGCCAGCAGTTACTCGATCCAGACCCCGGATACGCAGTATTTT,CASSYSIQTPDTQYF
TRBV11-2,TRBJ2-2,TRBD1,few,TGTGCCAGCAGCGTTCAGGGGGACGGGGAGCTGTTTTTT,CASSVQGDGELFF
TRBV5-5,TRBJ2-4,TRBD2,once,TGTGCCAGCAGCTTCGGACTAGCGGGGGAGGGGGCCAAAAACATTCAGTACTTC,CASSFGLAGEGAKNIQYF
TRBV10-3,TRBJ2-5,TRBD1,.,TGTGCCATCAGTGGGGGCCAGGGGGTGCAAGAGACCCAGTACTTC,CAISGGQGVQETQYF
TRBV7-2,TRBJ2-3,TRBD2,.,TGTGCCAGCAGCGACGGGACTAGCGGGGACACAGATACGCAGTATTTT,CASSDGTSGDTDTQYF
TRBV7-9,TRBJ2-3,.,.,TGTGCCAGCAGCATCGGCATAAGGGTTGGGACAGATACGCAGTATTTT,CASSIGIRVGTDTQYF
TRBV6-4,TRBJ2-2,TRBD2,.,TGTGCCAGCAGTGACCGTCGGGGGGTGAACACCGGGGAGCTGTTTTTT,CASSDRRGVNTGELFF
TRBV5-6,TRBJ2-2,TRBD1,.,TGTGCCAGCAGCTCGGGCCAGGGGGTCGGGGAGCTGTTTTTT,CASSSGQGVGELFF
TRBV18,TRBJ2-1,TRBD1,.,TGTGCCAGCTCACCACCGGCAGGGGGCCCTACAAATGAGCAGTTCTTC,CASSPPAGGPTNEQFF
TRBV19,TRBJ1-1,.,.,TGTGCCAGTAGTATATTGAACACTGAAGCTTTCTTT,CASSILNTEAFF
TRBV18,TRBJ2-4,TRBD2,.,TGTGCCAGCTCACCAATAGCGGGAGGGGCCAAAAACATTCAGTACTTC,CASSPIAGGAKNIQYF
TRBV7-2,TRBJ2-7,.,once,TGTGCCACCACACAGGGAGCCTACGAGCAGTACTTC,CATTQGAYEQYF
TRBV12-5,TRBJ1-4,.,.,TGTGCTAGTGGTCCTCAGGGGTTCCGTGAAAAACTGTTTTTT,CASGPQGFREKLFF
TRBV6-6,TRBJ1-5,.,.,TGTGCCAGCCAAATTATAGGGATGAGCAATCAGCCCCAGCATTTT,CASQIIGMSNQPQHF
TRBV6-5,TRBJ2-6,.,once,TGTGCCAGCAGTACTTGGAGGTCTGGGGCCAACGTCCTGACTTTC,CASSTWRSGANVLTF
TRBV7-8,TRBJ2-5,.,.,TGTGCCAGCAGGCAGACGACGAAGACCCAGTACTTC,CASRQTTKTQYF
TRBV6-1,TRBJ1-2,.,.,TGTGCCAGCAGCCACGAAGGGGGAGTTAACTATGGCTACACCTTC,CASSHEGGVNYGYTF
TRBV18,TRBJ1-2,.,few,TGTGCCAGCTCAATAAGAGAAGGCTACACCTTC,CASSIREGYTF
TRBV2,TRBJ2-4,.,.,TGTGCCAGCAGTGAACCAGAGGGGAACATTCAGTACTTC,CASSEPEGNIQYF
TRBV6-5,TRBJ2-3,.,.,TGTGCCAGCAGTTACTCGCCAGCGTTCACAGATACGCAGTATTTT,CASSYSPAFTDTQYF
TRBV19,TRBJ2-3,.,.,TGTGCCAGTAGTAACCCCATCGACCACACAGATACGCAGTATTTT,CASSNPIDHTDTQYF
TRBV5-1,TRBJ2-5,.,.,TGCGCCAGCAGCTCCAGGGATGGAGAGACCCAGTACTTC,CASSSRDGETQYF
TRBV6-6,TRBJ2-5,TRBD1,once,TGTGCCAGCAGGACAGGGGCCGGGGAGACCCAGTACTTC,CASRTGAGETQYF
TRBV9,TRBJ1-4,.,.,TGTGCCAGCAGCGTAACACCCGCAACTAATGAAAAACTGTTTTTT,CASSVTPATNEKLFF
TRBV7-2,TRBJ1-5,.,.,TGTGCCAGCAGCTTTTCGACAGGTGTTAGCAATCAGCCCCAGCATTTT,CASSFSTGVSNQPQHF
TRBV18,TRBJ2-7,.,.,TGTGCCAGCTCACCACAGGCAGGATACTACGAGCAGTACTTC,CASSPQAGYYEQYF
TRBV5-4,TRBJ2-5,TRBD1,.,TGTGCCAGCAGCAGGACAGGGGGGTGGGAGACCCAGTACTTC,CASSRTGGWETQYF
TRBV5-4,TRBJ2-7,TRBD2,.,TGTGCCAGCAGCTTGTCCGGTAGCGGGTGGGGCTCCTACGAGCAGTACTTC,CASSLSGSGWGSYEQYF
TRBV29-1,TRBJ1-2,TRBD1,few,TGCAGCGTTCACAGACAGGGGGCAGAGTACACCTTC,CSVHRQGAEYTF
TRBV5-1,TRBJ2-2,.,.,TGCGCCAGCAGCTTGGCGGGGCAGGGACCACTGGGCACCGGGGAGCTGTTTTTT,CASSLAGQGPLGTGELFF
TRBV5-4,TRBJ1-4,TRBD1,few,TGTGCCAGCAGCTTGTCTCCGTGGGACAGTCGAAATGAAAAACTGTTTTTT,CASSLSPWDSRNEKLFF
TRBV7-2,TRBJ2-4,TRBD1,once,TGTGCCAGCAGCCCTAGTGGGACAGGGGGTAACAAAAACATTCAGTACTTC,CASSPSGTGGNKNIQYF
TRBV18,TRBJ2-1,TRBD1,.,TGTGCCAGCACACGCTGGGACAGGGGATGGGGTAATGAGCAGTTCTTC,CASTRWDRGWGNEQFF
TRBV6-5,TRBJ1-5,.,.,TGTGCCAGCAGTCCCTCAGGGGTTTCTAATCAGCCCCAGCATTTT,CASSPSGVSNQPQHF
TRBV9,TRBJ1-5,.,.,TGTGCCAGCAGCGTAGGGAGCGGTAGTAATCAGCCCCAGCATTTT,CASSVGSGSNQPQHF
TRBV2,TRBJ2-3,.,.,TGTGCCAGCAGCGAAATGGGTACCCCAGATACGCAGTATTTT,CASSEMGTPDTQYF
TRBV27,TRBJ2-7,.,few,TGTGCCAGCAGTTTGGTGGGAGGCTACGAGCAGTACTTC,CASSLVGGYEQYF
TRBV19,TRBJ2-7,TRBD2,.,TGTGCCAGTAGTCCAGAGACTAGCGGGAGCTACGAGCAGTACTTC,CASSPETSGSYEQYF
TRBV29-1,TRBJ1-2,.,.,TGCAGCGTTGAAGTGTACGGGGGCTTGAACTATGGCTACACCTTC,CSVEVYGGLNYGYTF